This TCR beta chain came from a study of shared clonotypes between healthy human individuals. Method: immunoSEQ multiplex PCR; TCRdb's copy keeps in-frame clones and lacks some. The sample contains fewer than 400,000 clones, under 80% of which appear only once. CDR1 and CDR2 (germline): KGHSH, LQKENI. Between the trimmed V and J ends, which lost 4 bases and 3 bases, there was a span of 3 bases. The length of the CDR3 is 11 residues. As to this clone: The sample contains more than one DNA sequence encoding this CDR3.

Material for sequencing was memory CD4+ T cells sorted from blood. Subset indicated: CD45RA-negative fraction. The chain joins TRBV18 to TRBJ2-5; D is unclear. The TCR was taken from a man aged 25-45 years in good health. The CDR3 DNA sequence: TGTGCCAGCTCACTCAAAGAGACCCAGTACTTC. The encoded protein is CASSLKETQYF.